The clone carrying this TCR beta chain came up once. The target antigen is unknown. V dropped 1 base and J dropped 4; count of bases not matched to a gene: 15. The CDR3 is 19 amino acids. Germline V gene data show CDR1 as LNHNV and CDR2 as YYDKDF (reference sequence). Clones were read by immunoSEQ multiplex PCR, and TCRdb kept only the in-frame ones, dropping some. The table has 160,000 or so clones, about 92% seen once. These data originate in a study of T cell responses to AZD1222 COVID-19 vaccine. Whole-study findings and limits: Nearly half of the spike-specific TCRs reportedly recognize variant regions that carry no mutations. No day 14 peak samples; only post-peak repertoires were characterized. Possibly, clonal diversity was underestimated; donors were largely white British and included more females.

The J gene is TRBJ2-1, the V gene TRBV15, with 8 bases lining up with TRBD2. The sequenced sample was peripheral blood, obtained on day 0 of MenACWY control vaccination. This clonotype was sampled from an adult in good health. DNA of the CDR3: TGTGCCACCAGCAGAGTCCCCCCTGGGGGTAGCGGGGCTTACAATGAGCAGTTCTTC. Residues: CATSRVPPGGSGAYNEQFF.